The 5 T cell receptor beta chains listed next were all sequenced from one sample in a study of early stage breast cancer tumors. Only in-frame clones appear in the TCRdb table, and some are missing; sequencing was by immunoSEQ multiplex PCR. This sample has 45,000 to 65,000 clones, with around 78% found just once. The sequencing sample was made of blood. These TCRs come from a person between 35 and 49 years old with breast cancer.

The chain couples TRBV6-1 to TRBJ2-4; D call uncertain. Germline values: CDR1 MNHNS, CDR2 SASEGT. Trimming stripped 5 bases from V and 6 bases from J, with 11 bases between. The CDR3 loop spans 13 amino acids. The chain's CDR3 is CASSRSAANIQYF. CDR3 coding DNA: TGTGCCAGCAGTAGGTCGGCCGCAAACATTCAGTACTTC.

V gene TRBV7-2 combines with J gene TRBJ2-7, with D possibly being TRBD2 (6 bases). The CDR3 contains 12 residues. Trimming removed 1 base from V and 12 bases from J, with 13 bases in between. The V gene's germline CDR1 is SGHTA and CDR2 FQGNSA. The CDR3 is CASSLVGGGVYF. CDR3 bases: TGTGCCAGCAGCTTAGTAGGCGGAGGGGTGTACTTC.

This clone came up a few times. The V gene is TRBV28, the J gene TRBJ2-7; possibly TRBD2 for D (7 bases). Germline values: CDR1 MDHEN, CDR2 SYDVKM. V was cut by 8 bases and J by 4 bases, with 21 bases left in between. The length of the CDR3 is 15 residues. CDR3 nucleotides: TGTGCCAGCGTAGGGGGGGTAGAGGGTTCATACGAGCAGTACTTC. Translated: CASVGGVEGSYEQYF.

The chain couples TRBV4-1 to TRBJ2-3, with D possibly being TRBD2 (5 bases). The germline V and J ends were trimmed by 0 bases and 6 bases, with 13 bases remaining between them. CDR1 and CDR2 (germline): MGHRA, YSYEKL. The CDR3 is 15 residues long. CDR3 sequence: CASSQDRGPMDTQYF. In nucleotides, the CDR3 is TGCGCCAGCAGCCAAGATCGAGGGCCGATGGATACGCAGTATTTT.

The CDR3 sequence is CANRNEYTEAFF. The CDR3, as DNA: TGTGCCAACCGAAACGAGTACACTGAAGCTTTCTTT. The chain joins TRBV2 to TRBJ1-1; no reliable D call. From germline, CDR1 is SNHLY and CDR2 FYNNEI. This CDR3 region has 12 residues. V was pared by 10 bases and J by 3 bases, with 12 bases between.